This T cell receptor beta chain was obtained from a study of blood T cell dynamics during melanoma immunotherapy. Across the study: Patients with metastatic melanoma got pembrolizumab or nivolumab-ipilimumab as first-line care.

TCRdb's table, derived via immunoSEQ multiplex PCR, lists solely in-frame clones and lacks some. This table holds under 15,000 clones, 86% found once. As to time point: pre-treatment baseline. Samples come from before therapy and from week 3 after the first blockade cycle. This receptor was identified in a human donor with melanoma. The starting material was blood, obtained from a patient treated with checkpoint blockade.

The CDR3 is CASSTAHGPIYEQYF. The CDR3 DNA sequence: TGTGCCAGCAGCACCGCCCATGGCCCTATCTACGAGCAGTACTTC. J is TRBJ2-7 and V is TRBV11-2; D gene unclear. The CDR3 has 15 residues. Deletions cut 5 bases from V and 3 bases from J, with 17 bases between. The germline V gene encodes CDR1 SGHAT and CDR2 FQNNGV.